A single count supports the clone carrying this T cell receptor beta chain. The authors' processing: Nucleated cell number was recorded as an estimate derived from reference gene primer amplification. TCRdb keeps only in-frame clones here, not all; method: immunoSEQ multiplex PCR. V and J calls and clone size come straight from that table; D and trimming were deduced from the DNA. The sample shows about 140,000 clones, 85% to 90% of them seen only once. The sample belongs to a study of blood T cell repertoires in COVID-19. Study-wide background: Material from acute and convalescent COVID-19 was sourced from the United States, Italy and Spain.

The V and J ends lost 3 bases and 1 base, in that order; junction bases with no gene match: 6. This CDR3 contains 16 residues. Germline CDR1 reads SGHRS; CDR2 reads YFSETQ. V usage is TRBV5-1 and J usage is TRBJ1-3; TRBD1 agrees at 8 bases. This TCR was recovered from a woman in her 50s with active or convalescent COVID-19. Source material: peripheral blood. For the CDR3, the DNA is TGCGCCAGCAGCTCCAATTACAGGGGGTCTGGAAACACCATATATTTT. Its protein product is CASSSNYRGSGNTIYF.